What follows is one T cell receptor beta chain and its context. The target antigen is unknown. The record originates from a study of a mutant IDH1 vaccine in newly diagnosed glioma. Study context: Vaccination started 4-6 weeks after radiotherapy alone, or with temozolomide cycles.

The time point is: week 47, end of study. All doses held 300 ug of mutant IDH1 20-mer peptide, with topical imiquimod. The V gene's germline CDR1 is SGHNT and CDR2 YYREEE (reference sequence). This CDR3 has 14 residues. Trimming cost V 6 bases and J 5 bases, with 17 bases left between them. Generated by immunoSEQ multiplex PCR, the TCRdb table keeps only in-frame clones and is missing some. Of about 94,000 clones detected, about nine tenths appear once; the ten largest clones hold approximately 0.8%. The source material was PBMCs, sampled from a glioma patient whose treatment included an IDH1 peptide vaccine. This chain connects TRBV5-4 to TRBJ1-1; no reliable D call. The sequence derives from a woman aged 45-65 years with glioma. The CDR3 sequence: CASTPSGLWTEAFF. The DNA of the CDR3 is TGTGCCAGCACCCCTTCCGGGCTTTGGACTGAAGCTTTCTTT.